This TCR beta chain comes out of a study of control samples from healthy donors and cancer patients. The method was immunoSEQ multiplex PCR; TCRdb's version includes in-frame clones alone and lacks a portion of them. The sample consists of 10,000 to 15,000 clones, approximately 90% of them appearing once. CDR1 is SGHVS, CDR2 FNYEAQ, per germline. The CDR3 loop spans 13 amino acids. Trimming took off 1 base at V and 2 bases at J, with 5 bases between the two ends. The chain uses TRBV7-6 and TRBJ2-5; no firm D call. The receptor comes from a male donor with melanoma. The sample taken for sequencing was formalin-fixed, paraffin-embedded tissue. CDR3 loop: CASSLGIQETQYF. DNA for the CDR3: TGTGCCAGCAGCTTAGGGATACAAGAGACCCAGTACTTC.